The 29 T cell receptor beta chains in this list originate from one sample, sequenced in a study of blood T cell repertoires in COVID-19. The protocol was immunoSEQ multiplex PCR, while the TCRdb copy is restricted to in-frame clones and leaves out a portion. The sample carries about 26,000 clones, roughly 90% recorded once. The sequenced material came from peripheral blood. The receptors here all came from a human donor in a cohort sampled during active COVID-19.

The V and J genes are TRBV5-4 and TRBJ2-6, with D possibly TRBD2 on 5 matching bases. This CDR3 contains 19 residues. V was pared by 4 bases and J by 2 bases, with 22 bases between. Germline-derived CDR1 and CDR2 are SGHNT and YYREEE (reference sequence). The CDR3 DNA reads TGTGCCAGCAGCAAAGGAGGCAGTATCCCCTCTGCTGGGGCCAACGTCCTGACTTTC. Its protein is CASSKGGSIPSAGANVLTF.

This chain links TRBV24-1 with TRBJ2-1; perhaps TRBD2 as D (7 bases). Deletions cut 0 bases from V and 6 bases from J, with 14 bases between. Germline loops: CDR1 KGHDR, CDR2 SFDVKD. The CDR3 spans 16 residues. The CDR3 protein is CATSDLQWGGFNEQFF. The CDR3 DNA reads as TGTGCCACCAGTGATTTGCAGTGGGGGGGCTTCAATGAGCAGTTCTTC.

The chain links TRBV5-1 to TRBJ2-7, with D tentatively TRBD2 (7 bases). Germline CDR1 reads SGHRS; CDR2 reads YFSETQ. This CDR3 has 14 residues. Trimming pared 4 bases from V and 3 bases from J, leaving 14 bases between. CDR3 sequence reads: CASSQEGGNYEQYV. CDR3 DNA sequence: TGCGCCAGCAGCCAGGAGGGGGGGAACTACGAGCAGTACGTC.

The chain uses TRBV7-8 and TRBJ2-1; 8 nucleotides agree with TRBD2. J gave up 12 bases and V 1 base, and 20 bases lay outside the gene matches. In germline, CDR1 is SGHVS, CDR2 FQNEAQ. This CDR3 has 18 amino acids. The CDR3 DNA sequence: TGTGCCAGCAGCTTAGGGGACTTAGGGGGACTAGTGGGCAGCAGGCAGTTCTTC. Its translation is CASSLGDLGGLVGSRQFF.

This chain joins TRBV14 and TRBJ2-7; TRBD1 aligns across 7 bases. The V gene's germline CDR1 is SGHDN and CDR2 FVKESK. V lost 2 bases and J lost 3; bases outside the gene matches: 4. The CDR3 loop spans 14 amino acids. The CDR3 loop is CASSQLDRNYEQYF. The CDR3 DNA is TGTGCCAGCAGCCAATTGGACAGGAACTACGAGCAGTACTTC.

The chain carries TRBV5-5 and TRBJ2-5; D unresolved. V was pared by 0 bases and J by 2 bases, with 5 bases between. The CDR3 contains 13 residues. CDR1 is SGHKS, CDR2 YYEKEE, per germline (reference sequence). CDR3 sequence (DNA): TGTGCCAGCAGCTTGGTAGCACAAGAGACCCAGTACTTC. This gives the protein CASSLVAQETQYF.

The V gene is TRBV10-1, the J gene TRBJ2-1; D is perhaps TRBD1 (6 bases). From germline, CDR1 is WNHNN and CDR2 SYGVQD (reference sequence). The ends were cut back, 6 bases at V and 5 bases at J, with 14 bases in the middle. This CDR3 contains 14 residues. CDR3 nucleotides: TGCGCCAGCAGCCTCATGGGGGCGAACAATGAGCAGTTCTTC. Its translation: CASSLMGANNEQFF.

The CDR3 region has the DNA TGTGCCAGCAGCATGACAGCGCACGGCCTCTACAATGAGCAGTTCTTC. Translation gives CASSMTAHGLYNEQFF. V gene TRBV9 combines with J gene TRBJ2-1, with D perhaps TRBD1 (5 bases). This CDR3 contains 16 residues. Germline V lookup: CDR1 SGDLS, CDR2 YYNGEE. V was shortened by 4 bases and J by 3 bases, with 17 bases between the two germline ends.

The chain has TRBV2 and TRBJ2-7; D perhaps matches TRBD2 (5 bases). Per germline, CDR1 SNHLY and CDR2 FYNNEI. Trimming took off 6 bases at V and 0 bases at J, with 12 bases between the two ends. The CDR3 sequence is 14 residues long. This CDR3 reads CASRWTGSSYEQYV. Written as DNA, the CDR3 is TGTGCCAGCAGATGGACGGGAAGCTCCTACGAGCAGTACGTC.

The chain uses TRBV24-1 and TRBJ2-7; 8 bases map to TRBD1. In germline, CDR1 is KGHDR, CDR2 SFDVKD. The trim removed 1 base at V and 5 bases at J, leaving 6 bases unmatched. The CDR3 sequence is 15 residues long. The chain's CDR3 is CATSDFGQGEDEQYV. CDR3 in DNA: TGTGCCACCAGTGATTTTGGACAGGGAGAAGACGAGCAGTACGTC.

The genes are TRBV4-2 and TRBJ2-1; possibly TRBD2 for D (7 bases). Between the trimmed V and J ends, which lost 1 base and 4 bases, there was a span of 14 bases. The CDR3 totals 16 residues. Germline values: CDR1 LGHNA, CDR2 YNFKEQ. The CDR3 DNA reads as TGTGCCAGCAGCCAAGTCGTGCGGGGGCCGTACAATGAGCAGTTCTTC. Protein sequence: CASSQVVRGPYNEQFF.

This clone is judged medium-sized. The chain joins TRBV7-6 to TRBJ2-5, with 7 bases lining up with TRBD1. The CDR3 totals 15 residues. Germline assignment: CDR1 SGHVS and CDR2 FNYEAQ. The J segment lost 5 bases and the V segment lost 2 bases, leaving 8 bases of the junction unmatched. CDR3 sequence: CASSLSRGRKETQYF. CDR3 sequence (DNA): TGTGCCAGCAGCTTATCGAGGGGGCGCAAGGAGACCCAGTACTTC.

V and J are TRBV2 and TRBJ2-4; 9 bases are shared with TRBD2. Germline CDR1 reads SNHLY; CDR2 reads FYNNEI. The V gene end was trimmed by 8 bases and the J gene end by 0 bases; junction bases not matched to a gene: 14. The CDR3 runs to 18 residues. The CDR3 DNA is TGTGCCAGCTCCGGCGGGGGGGGGACGGCACTAGCCAAAAACATTCAGTACTTC. Amino acid sequence: CASSGGGGTALAKNIQYF.

V gene TRBV20-1 combines with J gene TRBJ1-1; D not resolved. The germline CDR1 and CDR2 sequences are DFQATT and SNEGSKA (reference sequence). Trimming shortened V by 6 bases and J by 8 bases, and 10 bases separated the two germline ends. The CDR3 spans 10 residues. The CDR3 region is CSAASSEAFF. Written as DNA, the CDR3 is TGCAGTGCAGCTTCGTCGGAAGCTTTCTTT.

The chain joins TRBV5-1 to TRBJ1-6, with D possibly matching TRBD1 (6 bases). V dropped 5 bases and J dropped 7 bases, with 16 bases sitting between them. The CDR3 extends over 15 amino acids. Germline V gene lookup returns CDR1 SGHRS and CDR2 YFSETQ. CDR3 sequence reads: CASRYETGSNSPLHF. The CDR3 region has the DNA TGCGCCAGCAGGTACGAAACAGGGTCGAATTCACCCCTCCACTTT.

This clone appeared once. The V gene is TRBV3-1 (or the pseudogene TRBV3-2), the J gene TRBJ1-2, with no clear D. CDR1 is LGHDT and CDR2 is YNNKEL in the germline V gene (reference sequence). The CDR3 runs 15 residues. V was trimmed by 4 bases and J by 0 bases, leaving 12 bases between them. The CDR3 nucleotides read TGTGCCAGCAGCCCTCTTACAGTATCTAACTATGGCTACACCTTC. As protein: CASSPLTVSNYGYTF.

The chain employs TRBV13 and TRBJ2-1, with 9 bases identical to TRBD1. The J segment lost 1 base and the V segment lost 8 bases, leaving 6 bases of the junction unmatched. Germline CDR1 is PRHDT and CDR2 is FYEKMQ (reference sequence). The CDR3 consists of 15 residues. Here the CDR3 DNA reads TGTGCCAGCGGCAAACAGGGGGCATCCTACAATGAGCAGTTCTTC. This encodes CASGKQGASYNEQFF.

This clone was detected only a few times. The rearrangement joins TRBV18 to TRBJ1-6; D is perhaps TRBD1 (5 bases). V gave up 3 bases and J gave up 14 bases, with 11 bases separating them. Germline loops: CDR1 KGHSH, CDR2 LQKENI. This CDR3 spans 12 amino acids. The CDR3 loop is CASSPQSGALHF. The CDR3, as DNA: TGTGCCAGCTCACCTCAATCGGGGGCCCTCCACTTT.

V is TRBV5-5 and J is TRBJ1-1, with 8 bases matching TRBD1. The CDR3 is 13 residues long. Germline V gene sequence: CDR1 SGHKS, CDR2 YYEKEE (reference sequence). With 4 bases clipped from V and 6 bases from J, the junction kept 5 bases outside the gene matches. CDR3 coding DNA: TGTGCCAGCAGCATCGGACAGGGTCCTGAAGCTTTCTTT. Translating it yields CASSIGQGPEAFF.

The chain employs TRBV11-2 and TRBJ2-2; D is ambiguous. The CDR3 spans 11 residues. V was cut by 6 bases and J by 13 bases, with 12 bases left in between. Germline CDR1 SGHAT, CDR2 FQNNGV. The CDR3 DNA is TGTGCCAGCAGAGCCTACCACGGGCTGTTTTTT. This sequence encodes CASRAYHGLFF.

The rearrangement uses TRBV6-6 and TRBJ1-3; TRBD1 is a possible D gene (5 bases). Trimming took off 2 bases at V and 1 base at J, with 6 bases between the two ends. CDR3 size: 14 residues. CDR1 and CDR2 (germline): MNHNY, SVGAGI (reference sequence). The CDR3 region has the DNA TGTGCCAGCAGTTACGGGGCGTCTGGAAACACCATATATTTT. Amino acid sequence: CASSYGASGNTIYF.

The chain combines TRBV18 with TRBJ1-5; D ambiguous. Germline values: CDR1 KGHSH, CDR2 LQKENI. The CDR3 is made up of 13 amino acids. V was shortened by 3 bases and J by 4 bases, with 7 bases between the two germline ends. The CDR3: CASSPQENQPQHF. CDR3 bases: TGTGCCAGCTCACCTCAGGAAAATCAGCCCCAGCATTTT.

This clone was detected only a few times. The chain uses TRBV7-7 and TRBJ2-2; 9 bases fit TRBD1. V lost 5 bases, J lost 0 bases, and 1 base stayed unmatched. Germline CDR1 SSHAT, CDR2 FNYEAQ (reference sequence). CDR3 length: 15 residues. CDR3 residues: CASSRDRANTGELFF. CDR3 DNA sequence: TGTGCCAGCAGCCGGGACAGGGCGAACACCGGGGAGCTGTTTTTT.

This chain joins TRBV6-4 and TRBJ1-3; 7 nucleotides line up with TRBD1. The J segment lost 4 bases and the V segment lost 4 bases, leaving 7 bases of the junction unmatched. The CDR3 is made up of 15 amino acids. Germline CDR1 MRHNA, CDR2 SNTAGT. CDR3: CASSVTGDAGNTIYF. The CDR3 nucleotides read TGTGCCAGCAGTGTTACAGGGGATGCAGGAAACACCATATATTTT.

The chain couples TRBV3-1 (or the pseudogene TRBV3-2) to TRBJ1-5; no firm D call. The CDR3 contains 12 residues. Germline V CDR1 and CDR2: LGHDT, YNNKEL (reference sequence). The V end lost 2 bases, the J end lost 4 bases, and 3 bases lay between the germline ends. CDR3 DNA: TGTGCCAGCAGCCAACAGAATCAGCCCCAGCATTTT. This translates into CASSQQNQPQHF.

The J gene is TRBJ1-5, the V gene TRBV6-6, with D possibly being TRBD1 (6 bases). Germline V gene data show CDR1 as MNHNY and CDR2 as SVGAGI (reference sequence). This CDR3 contains 14 residues. Trimming took 7 bases from V and 1 from J, leaving 11 bases between them. CDR3 in amino acids: CASTHRDSNQPQHF. The CDR3 coding sequence is TGTGCCAGCACCCACAGGGACAGCAATCAGCCCCAGCATTTT.

CDR3 region: CASSLGQVYNSPLHF. The CDR3 DNA follows: TGTGCCAGCAGCCTCGGACAGGTCTATAATTCACCCCTCCACTTT. J is TRBJ1-6 and V is TRBV7-3; 7 nucleotides agree with TRBD1. This CDR3 has 15 residues. J lost 3 bases, V lost 5 bases, and 4 bases had no gene match. Germline CDR1 SGHTA, CDR2 FQGTGA.

This sequence joins TRBV5-1 and TRBJ1-1; 9 bases agree with TRBD1. The germline gives CDR1 SGHRS, CDR2 YFSETQ. V lost 4 bases, J lost 1 base, and 5 bases stayed unmatched. The CDR3 runs to 15 residues. The CDR3 coding sequence is TGCGCCAGCAGCCATTTGGACAGGGGGAACACTGAAGCTTTCTTT. This sequence encodes CASSHLDRGNTEAFF.

V is TRBV3-1 (or the pseudogene TRBV3-2) and J is TRBJ2-7; no clear D. Germline-derived CDR1 and CDR2 are LGHDT and YNNKEL (reference sequence). The CDR3 extends over 11 amino acids. The ends were cut back, 1 base at V and 8 bases at J, with 6 bases in the middle. Here the CDR3 reads CASSQGRKQYF. Here the CDR3 DNA reads TGTGCCAGCAGCCAAGGGCGGAAGCAGTACTTC.